Included here is one T cell receptor (beta chain) sequence, with context. Its antigen remains unidentified. Each CDR3 protein gets one entry after TCRdb re-called the 5' RACE reads with MiXCR. The sample has around 90,000 distinct CDR3 sequences; under 15% are singletons. Sample time point: longitudinal time-point 2. The sample belongs to a study of neurological immune-mediated disorders. V dropped 1 base and J dropped 3 bases, with 13 bases sitting between them. Germline CDR1 is MGHRA and CDR2 is YSYEKL. The CDR3 covers 15 residues. Broader study findings: HTLV-1-associated myelopathy showed the most TCR clonal expansion; multiple sclerosis the least, below healthy controls.

The TCR was taken from a female donor with HTLV-1-associated myelopathy (HAM/TSP). The rearrangement uses TRBV4-1 and TRBJ2-7; unclear D gene. The sequenced sample consisted of PBMCs. CDR3 DNA: TGCGCCAGCAGCCAAGGCCCAGCGCGAAACTACGAGCAGTACTTC. Residues: CASSQGPARNYEQYF.